The rows below give T cell receptor beta chains drawn from one sample of a study of T cells in localized non-small cell lung cancer. Only in-frame clones appear in the TCRdb table, and some are missing; sequencing was by immunoSEQ multiplex PCR. The data hold around 1,500 clones, with under 45% observed a single time. The sample was normal lung tissue next to the tumor, taken before any cancer treatment. The receptors were gathered from a woman aged 35 to 70 with stage II lung adenocarcinoma. CDR3s leave out the opening cysteine and the closing phenylalanine or tryptophan. The order of the fields is J gene, V gene, CDR3 protein.

J: TRBJ1-5
V: TRBV6-8
CDR3: ASRDNAGQPQH

J: TRBJ1-2
V: TRBV5-1
CDR3: ASSPGQGTFYGYT

J: TRBJ2-5
V: TRBV11-3
CDR3: ASSLNLGPGTLYPQETQY

J: TRBJ2-3
V: TRBV28
CDR3: ASSGQFFTDTQY

J: TRBJ2-1
V: TRBV19
CDR3: ASSKEGINEQF

J: TRBJ1-1
V: TRBV4-1
CDR3: ASSQSGDPTEAF

J: TRBJ2-7
V: TRBV9
CDR3: ASSAYGVGYEQY

J: TRBJ2-2
V: TRBV28
CDR3: ASSIITGELF

J: TRBJ1-2
V: TRBV19
CDR3: ASSIDRAGGYT

J: TRBJ1-6
V: TRBV5-1
CDR3: ASSPRSSYNSPLH

J: TRBJ1-2
V: TRBV11-3
CDR3: ASSLEKGDRSLDGYT

J: TRBJ2-7
V: TRBV14
CDR3: ASSPLPGQRSYEQY

J: TRBJ2-7
V: TRBV18
CDR3: ASSPAGGYEQY

J: TRBJ1-1
V: TRBV18
CDR3: ASSPSRDRVSEAF

J: TRBJ2-1
V: TRBV6-1
CDR3: ASSEDTRDSPF

J: TRBJ2-3
V: TRBV18
CDR3: ASSPQGGARDTQY

J: TRBJ1-5
V: TRBV23-1
CDR3: ASSQGTDSNQPQH

J: TRBJ1-1
V: TRBV9
CDR3: ASVANPGVITEAF

J: TRBJ1-1
V: TRBV18
CDR3: ASSPLQGEGRLNTEAF

J: TRBJ1-2
V: TRBV19
CDR3: ASSGRQLANYGYT

J: TRBJ1-1
V: TRBV11-3
CDR3: ASSLLSGTRNTEAF

J: TRBJ1-1
V: TRBV10-3
CDR3: AISESGGLQYGAF

J: TRBJ2-3
V: TRBV11-3
CDR3: ASSSGTSGYTDTQY

J: TRBJ2-7
V: TRBV10-2
CDR3: ASSEPSGPSDEQY

J: TRBJ1-1
V: TRBV19
CDR3: ASTLGTTNTETF

J: TRBJ2-1
V: TRBV18
CDR3: ASSPPWGSQGEQF

J: TRBJ1-5
V: TRBV28
CDR3: ASTGPYGNQPQH

J: TRBJ2-2
V: TRBV19
CDR3: ASSIDRTNTGELF

J: TRBJ1-5
V: TRBV11-3
CDR3: ASSPGTFSNQPQH

J: TRBJ2-1
V: TRBV29-1
CDR3: SVEPPGRDSYNEQF

J: TRBJ1-1
V: TRBV12-5
CDR3: ASGFGTENTEAF

J: TRBJ1-4
V: TRBV18
CDR3: ASSPDRGHEKLF

J: TRBJ1-5
V: TRBV28
CDR3: ASSLTRAGNNQPQH

J: TRBJ2-3
V: TRBV30
CDR3: AWRGLTSTDTQY

J: TRBJ2-2
V: TRBV11-3
CDR3: ASGSEAAGEGELF

J: TRBJ2-2
V: TRBV18
CDR3: ASSPGARTVANTGELF

J: TRBJ2-6
V: TRBV1
CDR3: ASSRSGQGGGANVLT

J: TRBJ1-1
V: TRBV18
CDR3: ASSPYKTGPNTEAF

J: TRBJ2-4
V: TRBV7-7
CDR3: ASSFNGEGNIQY

J: TRBJ2-1
V: TRBV6-8
CDR3: ASSSSVIRTTRNNEQF